This T cell receptor (beta chain) was identified in a study of control samples from healthy donors and cancer patients (dated by TCRdb to 2020 to 2021). Notes on this clone: What this receptor recognizes is not known. The sample holds no much larger clone one base away, and base qualities are not on file.

Library method: the immunoSEQ multiplex PCR assay. This is the immuneACCESS table as TCRdb keeps it, with only in-frame sequences that have V and J called. A part of the clones is gone; compared with another copy, unresolved V genes explain less than half, and the rest is unexplained. In all, the sample holds around 120,000 clones, and about 93% of those were seen once. About 2.5% of the sample comes from the top ten. The TCR originated in a man aged 25-40 years in good health. Specimen: blood.

The DNA reads as follows: TGCGCCAGCAGCTTACATTCCCCTATTAACAATGAGCAGTTCTTC. It translates as CASSLHSPINNEQFF. Recombination linked TRBV5-1 to TRBJ2-1, with the D gene not confidently named. Based on the germline V gene, the CDR1 and CDR2 sequences are SGHRS and YFSETQ. From its cysteine to its phenylalanine, the CDR3 spans 15 amino acids. Only the CDR3 portion is preserved as DNA: 45 bases, with reading frame beginning at the first base. The germline ends are 14 bases apart after V is trimmed by 2 bases and J by 5 bases. The variable domain in full, with residues beyond the CDR3 obtained from the reference TRBV5-1 and TRBJ2-1 genes, is KAGVTQTPRYLIKTRGQQVTLSCSPISGHRSVSWYQQTPGQGLQFLFEYFSETQRNKGNFPGRFSGRQFSNSRSEMNVSTLELGDSALYLCASSLHSPINNEQFFGPGTRLTVL.